Listed below are T cell receptor beta chains from one sample, sequenced in a study of cytomegalovirus exposure and HLA in healthy donors. Sequencing was performed with immunoSEQ multiplex PCR; in TCRdb, only in-frame clones are kept and a portion is missing. The repertoire holds roughly 60,000 clones, with 92% as singletons. Sequenced sample: PBMCs. All receptors come from a woman under 30 in good health and CMV-seronegative. Both conserved end residues are part of each CDR3. The order of the fields is V gene, D gene, clone size, J gene, CDR3 DNA, CDR3 protein. D genes are given only for firm matches. Part of the rows lack a size; the others show once, few, many or a class for expanded clones.

TRBV5-6	TRBD2	once	TRBJ2-1	TGTGCCAGCAGCTCGCTCCGGACTAGCGGACACAATGAGCAGTTCTTC	CASSSLRTSGHNEQFF
TRBV4-1	.	.	TRBJ1-1	TGCGCCAGCAGCCAAGATCCGAGGACTGAAGCTTTCTTT	CASSQDPRTEAFF
TRBV10-2	TRBD2	.	TRBJ2-7	TGCGCCAGCAGGCTCACTAGCGGCGGTCTTTACGAGCAGTACTTC	CASRLTSGGLYEQYF
TRBV7-6	.	.	TRBJ2-1	TGTGCCAGCAGCCTCAGACTCGTCTCCTACAATGAGCAGTTCTTC	CASSLRLVSYNEQFF
TRBV19	.	.	TRBJ2-3	TGTGCCAGTAGTCGGAGCCAGACTTGGACAGCTAGCACAGATACGCAGTATTTT	CASSRSQTWTASTDTQYF
TRBV5-3	TRBD2	few	TRBJ2-3	TGTGCCAGAAGCTTGGCCTTAGCGGGGGGGCCGACCGGGACGCAGTATTTT	CARSLALAGGPTGTQYF
TRBV28	TRBD1	medium-sized	TRBJ2-6	TGTGCCAGCAGTACAGGGGATCTCTCTGGGGCCAACGTCCTGACTTTC	CASSTGDLSGANVLTF
TRBV7-3	TRBD1	.	TRBJ1-2	TGTGCCAGCAGCTTAGAACCGGGACAGGGGTATGGCTACACCTTC	CASSLEPGQGYGYTF
TRBV4-1	.	.	TRBJ2-3	TGCGCCAGCAGCTCGTCGACAGTGACAACCACAGATACGCAGTATTTT	CASSSSTVTTTDTQYF
TRBV11-1	TRBD2	once	TRBJ2-3	TGTGCCAGCAGCTCCCTCGCGGGGGGGCCTGCAGATACGCAGTATTTT	CASSSLAGGPADTQYF
TRBV6-5	TRBD1	.	TRBJ1-6	TGTGCCAGCAGAGGACAGGGACATAATTCACCCCTCCACTTT	CASRGQGHNSPLHF
TRBV6-1	TRBD1	.	TRBJ2-2	TGTGCCAGCAGTGAAGCTCCGGGACAGGGGTTAACCGGGGAGCTGTTTTTT	CASSEAPGQGLTGELFF
TRBV6-6	TRBD1	.	TRBJ1-1	TGTGCCAGCACCTTTAGGACAGGGATAAACACTGAAGCTTTCTTT	CASTFRTGINTEAFF
TRBV5-1	.	.	TRBJ1-2	TGCGCCAGCAGCTTGGGTAGAGGATCCTATGGCTACACCTTC	CASSLGRGSYGYTF
TRBV5-1	.	.	TRBJ1-1	TGCGCCAGCAGCTTGGCCTTAAGGCAGGGGCCTGAAGCTTTCTTT	CASSLALRQGPEAFF
TRBV28	TRBD1	.	TRBJ2-7	TGTGCCAGCAGTTTAAGGGACAGGGCCTACGAGCAGTACTTC	CASSLRDRAYEQYF
TRBV29-1	.	.	TRBJ1-2	TGCAGCGTTGAAGAAGATGGACTTTTCCTTAACTATGGCTACACCTTC	CSVEEDGLFLNYGYTF
TRBV7-9	.	.	TRBJ2-2	TGTGCCAGCAGCTTTAACAGGATGGACACCGGGGAGCTGTTTTTT	CASSFNRMDTGELFF
TRBV5-4	TRBD1	.	TRBJ1-2	TGTGCCAGCACCCCCGGCAGGGGGCTCGGCTACACCTTC	CASTPGRGLGYTF
TRBV11-2	.	.	TRBJ2-5	TGTGCCAGCAGCTTAGGGTTCAGGGGTGGAGAGACCCAGTACTTC	CASSLGFRGGETQYF
TRBV4-1	TRBD1	.	TRBJ1-4	TGCGCCAGCAGCCAAGACAGGGGGTTTGGTGAAAAACTGTTTTTT	CASSQDRGFGEKLFF
TRBV29-1	.	.	TRBJ1-1	TGCAGCGCTTCGGAAGGGGATATGAACACTGAAGCTTTCTTT	CSASEGDMNTEAFF
TRBV5-6	TRBD2	.	TRBJ2-1	TGTGCCAGCAGCTTGGTTCGGACTAGCGGGACTCATGAGCAGTTCTTC	CASSLVRTSGTHEQFF
TRBV15	.	.	TRBJ2-2	TGTGCCACCAGCAGAGATCGCGGTCTGACCGGGGAGCTGTTTTTT	CATSRDRGLTGELFF
TRBV16	.	.	TRBJ2-1	TGTGCCAGCAGCCCTCCGGGCAATGAGCAGTTCTTC	CASSPPGNEQFF
TRBV29-1	TRBD2	.	TRBJ2-1	TGCAGCGCCGGGGGGGGGTGGAATGAGCAGTTCTTC	CSAGGGWNEQFF
TRBV2	TRBD1	.	TRBJ1-4	TGTGCCAGCAGCGACAGACAGGGAAGCGATGAAAAACTGTTTTTT	CASSDRQGSDEKLFF
TRBV6-1	TRBD1	few	TRBJ2-2	TGTGCCAGCAGTGATGCAACAGGGGCCACCGGGGAGCTGTTTTTT	CASSDATGATGELFF
TRBV1	.	.	TRBJ1-6	TGCACCAGCAGCCCGTTATGGCCTTGGTCCCTCCACTTT	CTSSPLWPWSLHF
TRBV6-1	TRBD1	once	TRBJ2-7	TGTGCCAGCAGTGAAGCCGGGACAGGCTCCTACGAGCAGTACTTC	CASSEAGTGSYEQYF
TRBV6-6	.	.	TRBJ1-2	TGTGCCAGCAGTAAGGACAGCTATGGCTACACCTTC	CASSKDSYGYTF
TRBV2	TRBD2	.	TRBJ2-1	TGTGCCAGCAGTGCTAAACTAGCGATTTTCTTC	CASSAKLAIFF
TRBV29-1	TRBD2	.	TRBJ2-3	TGCAGCGTTGAAGACCCTAGCGGGGGGGAGATAGATACGCAGTATTTT	CSVEDPSGGEIDTQYF
TRBV21-1	.	.	TRBJ1-1	TGTGCCAGCATCCTAAGGGGGCGGGCCACTGAAGCTTTCTTT	CASILRGRATEAFF
TRBV18	TRBD1	.	TRBJ2-1	TGTGCCAGCTCACCGGGGGTCCTTGGACAGGGCCTCTATGAGCAGTTCTTC	CASSPGVLGQGLYEQFF
TRBV7-6	TRBD1	.	TRBJ1-1	TGTGCCAGCAGCTTGACGATCGGGACAGGCCCCACTGAAGCTTTCTTT	CASSLTIGTGPTEAFF
TRBV29-1	TRBD1	.	TRBJ1-1	TGCAGCGCTAGGGACAGGGAGGGCACTGAAGCTTTCTTT	CSARDREGTEAFF
TRBV4-2	.	few	TRBJ1-5	TGTGCCAGCAGCCAAGAGAGAGGGAATAGCAATCAGCCCCAGCATTTT	CASSQERGNSNQPQHF
TRBV6-1	TRBD2	once	TRBJ2-7	TGTGCCAGCAGTGAAGAGGATAGCGGGTACGAGCAGTACTTC	CASSEEDSGYEQYF
TRBV6-1	TRBD2	once	TRBJ2-5	TGTGCCAGCAGTGCCTTAGCGGGGGATCAAGAGACCCAGTACTTC	CASSALAGDQETQYF
TRBV4-1	.	.	TRBJ2-3	TGCGCCAGCAGCCAAGGACTCCACGAACCGTTCACAGATACGCAGTATTTT	CASSQGLHEPFTDTQYF
TRBV18	TRBD1	.	TRBJ1-2	TGTGCCAGCTCATCCAGGGGGTCTAACTATGGCTACACCTTC	CASSSRGSNYGYTF
TRBV28	TRBD1	once	TRBJ1-5	TGTGCCAGCAGTTTAACAGGGGGCTGGACCAGCAATCAGCCCCAGCATTTT	CASSLTGGWTSNQPQHF
TRBV19	.	.	TRBJ1-5	TGTGCCAGTAGTTGGGGACTGAGGGCGAATCAGCCCCAGCATTTT	CASSWGLRANQPQHF
TRBV27	.	.	TRBJ1-6	TGTGCCAGCAGTTTAGGCAGGGGAGGGGCCCTCCACTTT	CASSLGRGGALHF
TRBV5-6	.	.	TRBJ2-3	TGTGCCAGCAGCGTACAGGTAGTTGGTTCGAGCGTAGATACGCAGTATTTT	CASSVQVVGSSVDTQYF
TRBV6-6	.	.	TRBJ2-3	TGTGCCAGCAGAGGACTCACTAGAAGTTTTGGAAGGACGCAGTATTTT	CASRGLTRSFGRTQYF
TRBV21-1	.	.	TRBJ2-7	TGTGCCAGCAGCAGCAGCGAAGGGACTCATTACTCCTACGAGCAGTACTTC	CASSSSEGTHYSYEQYF
TRBV25-1	TRBD1	.	TRBJ2-7	TGTGCCAATAGAGGGACAGGTCTGAAGGACGGGCAGTACTTC	CANRGTGLKDGQYF
TRBV5-1	TRBD2	.	TRBJ2-5	TGCGCCAGCAAGCTGCGGGGGGTTCAAGAGACCCAGTACTTC	CASKLRGVQETQYF
TRBV27	TRBD2	once	TRBJ2-5	TGTGCCAGCGCCCCCACGGGAGGGCCGCGGACCCAGTACTTC	CASAPTGGPRTQYF